Below, 27 T cell receptor beta chains from the same sample are listed, as sequenced in a study of cytomegalovirus exposure and HLA in healthy donors (dated by TCRdb to 2016 to 2017). Library preparation used the immunoSEQ multiplex PCR assay. The multiplex PCR relied on a mix of 60 forward primers for TCR Vbeta segments and 13 reverse primers for TCR Jbeta segments. The source is immuneACCESS, and TCRdb retained only in-frame sequences with V and J called. Part of the clones is not carried over; for the studies checked, unresolved V genes explain less than half of this, and the remainder is unexplained. In this sample the table shows over 75,000 clones, roughly 86% of which occur a single time. About a tenth of the sample is held by the ten biggest clonotypes. The sample taken for sequencing was PBMCs. The receptors come from a man younger than 40 in good health and CMV-seropositive.

This chain connects TRBV6-6 to TRBJ1-1; 8 bases agree with TRBD1. The CDR3 is 16 amino acids. Trimming took 1 base from V and 13 from J; bases not matched to a gene: 17. The V gene's germline CDR1 is MNHNY and CDR2 SVGAGI (reference sequence). The CDR3 DNA follows: TGTGCCAGCAGTTACTTATCTCAGGGGGCTGCTGGGGGAGATTTCTTT. Translating gives CASSYLSQGAAGGDFF.

The V and J genes are TRBV19 and TRBJ2-6; D not certain. Between the trimmed V and J ends, which lost 4 bases and 4 bases, there was a span of 17 bases. Germline loops: CDR1 LNHDA, CDR2 SQIVND (reference sequence). The CDR3 spans 17 residues. In DNA, the CDR3 is TGTGCCAGTAGTAGCTTAAGTACAAGTTCGGGGGCCAACGTCCTGACTTTC. It specifies CASSSLSTSSGANVLTF.

The J gene is TRBJ2-1, the V gene TRBV11-2; TRBD1 aligns across 7 bases. The V gene end was trimmed by 1 base and the J gene end by 4 bases; junction bases not matched to a gene: 4. This CDR3 region has 15 residues. Germline CDR1 and CDR2: SGHAT and FQNNGV. CDR3 nucleotides: TGTGCCAGCAGCTTAGGACAGGGCGGATACAATGAGCAGTTCTTC. Amino acids: CASSLGQGGYNEQFF.

The V and J genes are TRBV18 and TRBJ2-5; TRBD2 matches 11 bases. This CDR3 contains 16 residues. In germline, CDR1 is KGHSH, CDR2 LQKENI. The V gene end was trimmed by 2 bases and the J gene end by 4 bases; junction bases not matched to a gene: 6. The CDR3 region is CASSPLIAGGPETQYF. The CDR3 DNA sequence: TGTGCCAGCTCACCATTAATAGCGGGAGGGCCAGAGACCCAGTACTTC.

This clone was counted between two and nine times. The rearrangement uses TRBV4-1 and TRBJ1-3; possible D gene TRBD1, 5 bases. V was shortened by 0 bases and J by 1 base, with 7 bases between the two germline ends. This CDR3 is 15 amino acids long. In germline, CDR1 is MGHRA, CDR2 YSYEKL. For the CDR3, the DNA is TGCGCCAGCAGCCAAGATTCAGGGTCTGGAAACACCATATATTTT. Translation gives CASSQDSGSGNTIYF.

The chain combines TRBV28 with TRBJ2-3; 10 bases are a match to TRBD2. The germline CDR1 and CDR2 sequences are MDHEN and SYDVKM. Trimming at V came to 1 base and at J to 9 bases, leaving 19 bases not matched to a gene. The CDR3 consists of 19 residues. The CDR3 loop is CASSLSPNTLAGALYTQYF. CDR3 coding DNA: TGTGCCAGCAGTTTATCCCCCAATACTCTAGCGGGAGCCCTGTACACGCAGTATTTT. Based on the CDR3 plus reference TRBV28 and TRBJ2-3, the full variable domain is DVKVTQSSRYLVKRTGEKVFLECVQDMDHENMFWYRQDPGLGLRLIYFSYDVKMKEKGDIPEGYSVSREKKERFSLILESASTNQTSMYLCASSLSPNTLAGALYTQYFGPGTRLTVL.

The V and J genes are TRBV5-6 and TRBJ2-3; maybe TRBD1 (5 bases). Germline assignment: CDR1 SGHDT and CDR2 YYEEEE. The CDR3 consists of 14 residues. The V end lost 0 bases, the J end lost 2 bases, and 7 bases lay between the germline ends. CDR3 sequence (DNA): TGTGCCAGCAGCTTGGTAGGGGTCACAGATACGCAGTATTTT. It specifies CASSLVGVTDTQYF.

The genes are TRBV7-2 and TRBJ2-5; tentatively, D is TRBD2 (5 bases). This CDR3 is 16 amino acids long. Trimming cost V 2 bases and J 0 bases, with 13 bases left between them. Germline V gives CDR1 SGHTA, CDR2 FQGNSA. This CDR3 reads CASSLNGGFDQETQYF. CDR3 DNA: TGTGCCAGCAGCTTAAATGGCGGGTTCGACCAAGAGACCCAGTACTTC.

The chain is built from TRBV30 and TRBJ1-2; maybe TRBD1 (5 bases). This CDR3 has 13 amino acids. Germline lookup yields CDR1 GTSNPN and CDR2 SVGIG (reference sequence). V gave up 0 bases and J gave up 6 bases, with 11 bases separating them. The CDR3 nucleotides read TGTGCCTGGAGTGTACTGTCAGGGAATGGCTACACCTTC. The encoded protein is CAWSVLSGNGYTF.

The V call is TRBV13, the J call TRBJ1-3; TRBD1 aligns across 7 bases. The germline V gene encodes CDR1 PRHDT and CDR2 FYEKMQ (reference sequence). This CDR3 has 15 residues. V lost 3 bases, J lost 0 bases, and 2 bases stayed unmatched. The CDR3 region is CASSLGQFSGNTIYF. CDR3 nucleotide sequence: TGTGCCAGCAGCTTGGGACAGTTCTCTGGAAACACCATATATTTT.

V gene TRBV11-2 combines with J gene TRBJ2-2, with 9 positions matching TRBD2. V lost 5 bases, J lost 3 bases, and 10 bases stayed unmatched. Germline CDR1 and CDR2: SGHAT and FQNNGV. There are 17 residues in the CDR3. This CDR3 is CASSGRLAEPHTGELFF. The CDR3 DNA sequence: TGTGCCAGCAGCGGGAGACTAGCGGAGCCCCACACCGGGGAGCTGTTTTTT.

This clone was counted a single time. The chain recombines TRBV6-6 with TRBJ2-1, with 10 nucleotides matching TRBD2. This CDR3 contains 15 residues. J was trimmed by 6 bases and V by 5 bases; bases with no gene match: 7. Germline CDR1 reads MNHNY; CDR2 reads SVGAGI (reference sequence). In nucleotides, the CDR3 is TGTGCCAGCAGTAATCTAGCGGGAGCGTTCAATGAGCAGTTCTTC. It is translated as CASSNLAGAFNEQFF.

The DNA of the CDR3 is TGTGCCAGCAGCCCGGGGTGGGGGAACACTGAAGCTTTCTTT. This codes for CASSPGWGNTEAFF. The chain employs TRBV14 and TRBJ1-1; D not certain. Trimming took off 4 bases at V and 1 base at J, with 10 bases between the two ends. This CDR3 comprises 14 residues. Germline V gene data show CDR1 as SGHDN and CDR2 as FVKESK.

Only one count was recorded for this clone. The chain is built from TRBV28 and TRBJ1-1; no definite D call. CDR1 is MDHEN and CDR2 is SYDVKM in the germline V gene. V was shortened by 2 bases and J by 7 bases, with 14 bases between the two germline ends. There are 14 residues in the CDR3. The CDR3 protein is CASSLVPEALEAFF. Written as DNA, the CDR3 is TGTGCCAGCAGTTTAGTACCCGAGGCCCTTGAAGCTTTCTTT.

This clone was observed a few times. The chain recombines TRBV2 with TRBJ2-1; the match to TRBD2 covers 10 bases. Looked up from germline, CDR1 is SNHLY and CDR2 is FYNNEI. CDR3 length: 16 residues. V shed 7 bases, J shed 7 bases, and the junction held 13 bases outside the gene matches. DNA of the CDR3: TGTGCCAGCATGGGTTTCAGCGGGAGGGCCTTTAATGAGCAGTTCTTC. Protein: CASMGFSGRAFNEQFF.

V is TRBV10-3 and J is TRBJ1-1; D remains unclear. CDR1 ENHRY and CDR2 SYGVKD come from the germline V gene. The CDR3 contains 11 residues. The V end lost 10 bases, the J end lost 1 base, and 7 bases lay between the germline ends. As DNA, the CDR3 is TGTGCCACGCACTCGAACACTGAAGCTTTCTTT. Its translation: CATHSNTEAFF.

V is TRBV15 and J is TRBJ2-1; 9 nucleotides line up with TRBD2. CDR3 length: 17 amino acids. CDR1 is LNHNV and CDR2 is YYDKDF in the germline V gene (reference sequence). V shed 0 bases, J shed 4 bases, and the junction held 7 bases outside the gene matches. The CDR3, as DNA: TGTGCCACCAGCAGAGATCAAGAGACTAGCGGTTACAATGAGCAGTTCTTC. It encodes CATSRDQETSGYNEQFF.

The chain joins TRBV15 to TRBJ2-3; 13 bases align to TRBD2. The germline gives CDR1 LNHNV, CDR2 YYDKDF (reference sequence). The CDR3 loop spans 17 amino acids. V dropped 6 bases and J dropped 4; count of bases not matched to a gene: 10. In DNA form, the CDR3 reads TGTGCCACCAGGACGACCAGGACTAGCGGGAGCTCAGATACGCAGTATTTT. Encoded protein: CATRTTRTSGSSDTQYF.

The gene calls are TRBV5-1 and TRBJ1-1; 10 nucleotides align to TRBD1. The CDR3 runs to 15 residues. Looked up from germline, CDR1 is SGHRS and CDR2 is YFSETQ. Germline trimming cut 6 bases from V and 1 base from J; bases unmatched to any gene: 6. CDR3 protein: CASTRGTGANTEAFF. Written as DNA, the CDR3 is TGCGCCAGCACCAGGGGGACAGGGGCGAACACTGAAGCTTTCTTT.

CDR3 DNA sequence: TGCGCCAGCAGTGCGCAGCGAGCAGATACGCAGTATTTT. Translating gives CASSAQRADTQYF. V is TRBV10-1 and J is TRBJ2-3; D is ambiguous. The CDR3 is made up of 13 amino acids. V was clipped by 4 bases and J by 4 bases, with 9 bases between them. CDR1 and CDR2 (germline): WNHNN, SYGVQD (reference sequence).

The chain couples TRBV5-1 to TRBJ1-1, with D possibly TRBD1 on 5 matching bases. The V gene's germline CDR1 is SGHRS and CDR2 YFSETQ. The germline V and J ends were trimmed by 7 bases and 5 bases, with 15 bases remaining between them. The CDR3 runs 13 residues. CDR3 nucleotides: TGCGCCAGCTGCCTGGGGGGGGGTACTGAAGCTTTCTTT. This translates into CASCLGGGTEAFF.

The chain links TRBV27 to TRBJ2-7; 9 nucleotides line up with TRBD1. V lost 7 bases to trimming and J lost 4 bases; unmatched junction nucleotides: 11. Germline V lookup: CDR1 MNHEY, CDR2 SMNVEV (reference sequence). The CDR3 runs 15 residues. CDR3 sequence (DNA): TGTGCCAGCAAACGACTCGGGACAGGGACTTACGAGCAGTACTTC. It codes for CASKRLGTGTYEQYF.

This clone was recorded a few times. V gene TRBV29-1 combines with J gene TRBJ1-2; D remains ambiguous. Per germline, CDR1 SQVTM and CDR2 ANQGSEA. The CDR3 has 14 amino acids. V lost 1 base, J lost 4 bases, and 13 bases lay in between. The CDR3 loop reads CSVEGAENRYGYTF. For the CDR3, the DNA is TGCAGCGTTGAAGGCGCGGAGAACCGCTATGGCTACACCTTC. The full variable domain, in which reference TRBV29-1 and TRBJ1-2 provide the parts outside the CDR3, is SAVISQKPSRDICQRGTSLTIQCQVDSQVTMMFWYRQQPGQSLTLIATANQGSEATYESGFVIDKFPISRPNLTFSTLTVSNMSPEDSSIYLCSVEGAENRYGYTFGSGTRLTVV.

The genes are TRBV19 and TRBJ2-1, with a possible D match to TRBD2 (6 bases). The CDR3 is made up of 18 amino acids. Germline CDR1 and CDR2: LNHDA and SQIVND (reference sequence). V was clipped by 6 bases and J by 6 bases, with 27 bases between them. Here the CDR3 reads CASRPRFSGYTYANEQFF. CDR3 sequence (DNA): TGTGCCAGTAGGCCACGGTTTAGCGGATACACATATGCCAATGAGCAGTTCTTC.

This sequence joins TRBV2 and TRBJ2-7; 7 nucleotides agree with TRBD1. CDR1 and CDR2 (germline): SNHLY, FYNNEI. With 5 bases clipped from V and 0 bases from J, the junction kept 1 base outside the gene matches. The CDR3 consists of 13 residues. This chain's CDR3 is CASSRDSSYEQYF. CDR3 in DNA: TGTGCCAGCAGTCGGGACAGCTCCTACGAGCAGTACTTC.

This chain joins TRBV4-1 and TRBJ2-7; no firm D call. Germline V gene lookup returns CDR1 MGHRA and CDR2 YSYEKL. V lost 1 base and J 2 bases, leaving 9 bases between the germline ends. This CDR3 comprises 14 residues. CDR3 loop: CASSQVQAAYEQYF. As DNA, the CDR3 is TGCGCCAGCAGCCAAGTGCAGGCCGCCTACGAGCAGTACTTC.

This rearrangement joins TRBV7-2 to TRBJ2-1; 8 bases align to TRBD2. The V gene's germline CDR1 is SGHTA and CDR2 FQGNSA. Unmatched junction bases numbered 9, after V lost 5 bases and J lost 3 bases. CDR3 length: 16 residues. The CDR3 DNA reads as TGTGCCAGCAGCGAGCGGACTAGCAGCCTCTACAATGAGCAGTTCTTC. This encodes CASSERTSSLYNEQFF.